A selection of T cell receptor beta chains follows, all from one sample in a study of cytomegalovirus exposure and HLA in healthy donors. Sequencing used immunoSEQ multiplex PCR; TCRdb keeps in-frame clones, though not all of them. The table records approximately 140,000 clones, roughly four fifths of them present only once. Sequenced material: PBMCs. The origin of the receptors is a woman aged 50 to 65 in good health and CMV-seronegative. CDR3s include the opening cysteine and the closing phenylalanine or tryptophan. The D gene is left open where the match is weak. Not all rows give a size; the values are once, few, many and, for expanded clones, a class.

J gene | V gene | clone size | D gene | CDR3 DNA | CDR3 protein
TRBJ2-7 | TRBV4-1 | - | - | TGCGCCAGCAGCCAAAGACTGTCCTACGAGCAGTACTTC | CASSQRLSYEQYF
TRBJ1-1 | TRBV5-1 | - | - | TGCGCCAGCAGCTTCAGGGTTTCGGGCACTGAAGCTTTCTTT | CASSFRVSGTEAFF
TRBJ2-5 | TRBV30 | few | TRBD2 | TGTGCCTGGGGGGGAGGGCGGCCTCAAGAGACCCAGTACTTC | CAWGGGRPQETQYF
TRBJ2-2 | TRBV4-1 | - | TRBD2 | TGCGCCACCTCGGGACTAGCGTCCACCGGGGAGCTGTTTTTT | CATSGLASTGELFF
TRBJ2-5 | TRBV30 | once | TRBD2 | TGTGCCTGGAGTCCCCTGACTAGCGGATCCGTACGGGAGCAGTACTTC | CAWSPLTSGSVREQYF
TRBJ2-1 | TRBV5-6 | - | TRBD2 | TGTGCCAGCAGCCTGGCTTTAGCGGGATCCTACAATGAGCAGTTCTTC | CASSLALAGSYNEQFF
TRBJ1-5 | TRBV6-5 | once | - | TGTGCCAGCAGTTCCCCGGGGGACTTTAGCAATCAGCCCCAGAATTTT | CASSSPGDFSNQPQNF
TRBJ2-1 | TRBV27 | - | - | TGTGCCAGCAGACTAAGGCCAATAAGCTCCTACAATGAGCAGTTCTTC | CASRLRPISSYNEQFF
TRBJ1-2 | TRBV6-5 | once | - | TGTGCCAGCAGTACTCGGGGGGGTTTAGATGGCTACACCTTC | CASSTRGGLDGYTF
TRBJ2-7 | TRBV27 | - | - | TGTGCCAGCAGTTGGAGTGGAGAGCAGTACTTC | CASSWSGEQYF
TRBJ1-1 | TRBV25-1 | - | - | TGTGCCAGCCGTCAGGGGTTCGCCACTGAAGCTTTCTTT | CASRQGFATEAFF
TRBJ1-2 | TRBV19 | - | TRBD1 | TGTGCCAGTAGCTTGACAGGGCATGGCTACACCTTC | CASSLTGHGYTF